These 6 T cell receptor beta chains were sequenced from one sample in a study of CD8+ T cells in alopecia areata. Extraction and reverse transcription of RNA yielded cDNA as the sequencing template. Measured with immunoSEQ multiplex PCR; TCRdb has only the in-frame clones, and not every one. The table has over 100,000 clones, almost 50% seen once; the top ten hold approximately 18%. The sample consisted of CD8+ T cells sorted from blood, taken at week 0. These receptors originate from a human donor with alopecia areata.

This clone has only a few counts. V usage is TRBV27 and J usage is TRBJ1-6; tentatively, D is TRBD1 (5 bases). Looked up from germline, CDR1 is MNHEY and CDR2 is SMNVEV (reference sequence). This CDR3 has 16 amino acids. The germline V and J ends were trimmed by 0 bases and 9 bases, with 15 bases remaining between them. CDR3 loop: CASSLSDAGPSSPLHF. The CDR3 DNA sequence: TGTGCCAGCAGTTTATCGGATGCAGGGCCCTCTTCACCCCTCCACTTT.

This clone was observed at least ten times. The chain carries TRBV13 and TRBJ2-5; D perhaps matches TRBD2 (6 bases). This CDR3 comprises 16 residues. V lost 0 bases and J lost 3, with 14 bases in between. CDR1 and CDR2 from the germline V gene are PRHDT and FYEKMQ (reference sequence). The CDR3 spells CASSLGFRDFKETQYF. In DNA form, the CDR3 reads TGTGCCAGCAGCTTAGGATTCCGGGACTTTAAAGAGACCCAGTACTTC. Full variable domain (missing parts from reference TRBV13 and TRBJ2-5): AAGVIQSPRHLIKEKRETATLKCYPIPRHDTVYWYQQGPGQDPQFLISFYEKMQSDKGSIPDRFSAQQFSDYHSELNMSSLELGDSALYFCASSLGFRDFKETQYFGPGTRLLVL.

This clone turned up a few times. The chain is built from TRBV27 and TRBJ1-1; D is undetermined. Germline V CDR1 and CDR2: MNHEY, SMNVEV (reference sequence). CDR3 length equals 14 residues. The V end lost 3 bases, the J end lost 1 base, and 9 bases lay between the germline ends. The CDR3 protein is CASSLTDGNTEAFF. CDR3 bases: TGTGCCAGCAGTTTGACGGACGGGAACACTGAAGCTTTCTTT.

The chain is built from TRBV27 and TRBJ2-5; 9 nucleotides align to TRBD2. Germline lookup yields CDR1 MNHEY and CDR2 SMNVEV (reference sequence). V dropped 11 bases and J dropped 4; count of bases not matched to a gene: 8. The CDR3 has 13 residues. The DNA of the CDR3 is TGTGCCTCTGGGCTAGCGGGGTTAGAGACCCAGTACTTC. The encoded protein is CASGLAGLETQYF.

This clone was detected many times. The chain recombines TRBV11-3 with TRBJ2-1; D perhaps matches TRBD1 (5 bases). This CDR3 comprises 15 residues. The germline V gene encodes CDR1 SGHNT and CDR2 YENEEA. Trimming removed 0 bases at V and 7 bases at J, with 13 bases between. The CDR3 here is CASSLDVVGRNEQFF. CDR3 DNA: TGTGCCAGCAGCTTAGATGTTGTGGGGCGTAATGAGCAGTTCTTC.

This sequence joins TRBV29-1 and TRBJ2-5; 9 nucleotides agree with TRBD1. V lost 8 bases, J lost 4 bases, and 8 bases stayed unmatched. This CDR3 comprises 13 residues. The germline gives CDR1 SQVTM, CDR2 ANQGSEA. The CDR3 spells CSFTGTGLETQYF. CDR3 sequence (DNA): TGCAGCTTCACCGGGACAGGGTTAGAGACCCAGTACTTC.